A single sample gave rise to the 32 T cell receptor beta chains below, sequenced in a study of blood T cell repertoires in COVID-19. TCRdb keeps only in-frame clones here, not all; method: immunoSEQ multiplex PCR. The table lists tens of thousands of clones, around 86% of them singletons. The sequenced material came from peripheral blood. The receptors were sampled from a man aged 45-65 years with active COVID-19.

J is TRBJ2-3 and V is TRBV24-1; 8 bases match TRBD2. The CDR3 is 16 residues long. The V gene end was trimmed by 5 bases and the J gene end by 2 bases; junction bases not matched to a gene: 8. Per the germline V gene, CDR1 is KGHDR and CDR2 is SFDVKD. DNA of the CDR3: TGTGCCACCAGTGGAAGAGCGGGGGCATCCACAGATACGCAGTATTTT. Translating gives CATSGRAGASTDTQYF.

In DNA form, the CDR3 reads TGTGCCAGCAGCCAAGCCAGGACTAGCGCGTACGAGCAGTACTTC. This encodes CASSQARTSAYEQYF. The rearrangement links TRBV4-2 to TRBJ2-7; 9 bases are a match to TRBD2. The CDR3 contains 15 residues. Germline CDR1 is LGHNA and CDR2 is YNFKEQ. V trimming: 1 base; J trimming: 4 bases; junction bases outside the gene matches: 5.

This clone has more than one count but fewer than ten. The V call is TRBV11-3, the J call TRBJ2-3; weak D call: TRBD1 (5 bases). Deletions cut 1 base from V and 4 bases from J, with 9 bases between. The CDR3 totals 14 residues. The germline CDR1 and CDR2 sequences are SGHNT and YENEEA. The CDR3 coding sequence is TGTGCCAGCAGCTTAGGTCAGGGTGCAGATACGCAGTATTTT. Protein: CASSLGQGADTQYF. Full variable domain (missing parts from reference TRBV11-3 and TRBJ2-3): EAGVVQSPRYKIIEKKQPVAFWCNPISGHNTLYWYLQNLGQGPELLIRYENEEAVDDSQLPKDRFSAERLKGVDSTLKIQPAELGDSAVYLCASSLGQGADTQYFGPGTRLTVL.

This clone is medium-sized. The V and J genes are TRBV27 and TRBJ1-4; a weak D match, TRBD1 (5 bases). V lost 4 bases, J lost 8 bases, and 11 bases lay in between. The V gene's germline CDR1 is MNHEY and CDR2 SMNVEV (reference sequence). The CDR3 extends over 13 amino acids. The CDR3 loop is CASSSTGREKLFF. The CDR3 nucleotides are TGTGCCAGCAGTTCCACAGGTAGAGAAAAACTGTTTTTT.

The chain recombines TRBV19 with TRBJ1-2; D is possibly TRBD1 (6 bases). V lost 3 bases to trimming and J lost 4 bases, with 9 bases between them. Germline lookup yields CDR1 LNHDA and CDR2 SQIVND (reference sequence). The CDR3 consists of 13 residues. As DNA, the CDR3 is TGTGCCAGTAGTATCGGCAGGGGCTATGGCTACACCTTC. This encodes CASSIGRGYGYTF.

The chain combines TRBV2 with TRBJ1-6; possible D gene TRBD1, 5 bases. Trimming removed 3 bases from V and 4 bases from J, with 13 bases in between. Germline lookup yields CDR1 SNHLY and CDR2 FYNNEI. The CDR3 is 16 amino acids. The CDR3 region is CASSDQETAYNSPLHF. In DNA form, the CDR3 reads TGTGCCAGCAGTGATCAGGAGACAGCTTATAATTCACCCCTCCACTTT. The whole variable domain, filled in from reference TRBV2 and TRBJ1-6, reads EPEVTQTPSHQVTQMGQEVILRCVPISNHLYFYWYRQILGQKVEFLVSFYNNEISEKSEIFDDQFSVERPDGSNFTLKIRSTKLEDSAMYFCASSDQETAYNSPLHFGNGTRLTVT.

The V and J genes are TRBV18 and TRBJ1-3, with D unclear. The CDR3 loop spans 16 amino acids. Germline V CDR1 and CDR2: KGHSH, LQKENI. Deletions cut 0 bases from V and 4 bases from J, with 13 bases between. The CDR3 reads CASSPPSGVTGNTIYF. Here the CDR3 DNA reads TGTGCCAGCTCACCACCGTCCGGGGTCACGGGAAACACCATATATTTT.

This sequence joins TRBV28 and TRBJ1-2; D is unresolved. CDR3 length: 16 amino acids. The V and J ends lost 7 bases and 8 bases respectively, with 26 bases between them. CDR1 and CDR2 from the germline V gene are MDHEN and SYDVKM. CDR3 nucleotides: TGTGCCAGCAAATCTCCAATCGGCGGCGGCGGTTACGGCTACACCTTC. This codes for CASKSPIGGGGYGYTF.

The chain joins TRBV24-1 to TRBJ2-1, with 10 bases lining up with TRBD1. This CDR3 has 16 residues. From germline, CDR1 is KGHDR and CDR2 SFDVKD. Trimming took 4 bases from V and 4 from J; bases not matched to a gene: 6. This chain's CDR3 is CATSETDRGHYNEQFF. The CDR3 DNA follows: TGTGCCACCAGTGAAACCGACAGGGGGCATTACAATGAGCAGTTCTTC.

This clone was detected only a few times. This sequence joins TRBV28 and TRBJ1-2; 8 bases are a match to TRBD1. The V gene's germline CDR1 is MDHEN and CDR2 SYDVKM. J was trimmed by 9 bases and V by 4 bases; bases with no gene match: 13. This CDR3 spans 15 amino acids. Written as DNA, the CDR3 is TGTGCCAGCAGTTCGCTGGACAGGGAACGCGATCGCTACACCTTC. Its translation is CASSSLDRERDRYTF.

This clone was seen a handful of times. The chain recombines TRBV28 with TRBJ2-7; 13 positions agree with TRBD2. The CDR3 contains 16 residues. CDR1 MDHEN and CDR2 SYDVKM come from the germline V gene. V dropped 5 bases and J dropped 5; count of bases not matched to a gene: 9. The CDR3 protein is CASSTPRTSGGNEQYF. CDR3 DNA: TGTGCCAGCAGTACTCCACGGACTAGCGGGGGTAACGAGCAGTACTTC.

The CDR3 DNA reads as TGCGCCAGCAGCCAAGAGTGGGGGGTCCTCTATGGCTACACCTTC. Protein: CASSQEWGVLYGYTF. The chain carries TRBV4-3 and TRBJ1-2, with a possible D match to TRBD1 (5 bases). The CDR3 has 15 residues. V lost 0 bases and J lost 4, with 12 bases in between. Germline CDR1 LGHNA, CDR2 YSLEER.

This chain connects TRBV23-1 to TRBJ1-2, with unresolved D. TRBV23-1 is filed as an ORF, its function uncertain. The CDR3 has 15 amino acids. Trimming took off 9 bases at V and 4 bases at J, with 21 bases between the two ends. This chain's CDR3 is CARTRGGSHFYGYTF. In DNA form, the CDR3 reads TGCGCCAGGACGCGAGGAGGATCCCACTTCTATGGCTACACCTTC.

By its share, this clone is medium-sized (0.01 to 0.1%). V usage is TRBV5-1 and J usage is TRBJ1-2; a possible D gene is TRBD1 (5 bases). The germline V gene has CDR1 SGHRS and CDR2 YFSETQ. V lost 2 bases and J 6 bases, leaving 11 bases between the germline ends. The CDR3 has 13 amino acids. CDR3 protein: CASSLTGPDGYTF. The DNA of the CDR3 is TGCGCCAGCAGCTTAACAGGTCCGGATGGCTACACCTTC.

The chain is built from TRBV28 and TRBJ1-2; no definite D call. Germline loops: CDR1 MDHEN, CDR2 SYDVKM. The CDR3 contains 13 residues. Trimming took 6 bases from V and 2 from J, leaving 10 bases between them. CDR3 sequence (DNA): TGTGCCAGCAGGAACGCCGCGAACTATGGCTACACCTTC. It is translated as CASRNAANYGYTF.

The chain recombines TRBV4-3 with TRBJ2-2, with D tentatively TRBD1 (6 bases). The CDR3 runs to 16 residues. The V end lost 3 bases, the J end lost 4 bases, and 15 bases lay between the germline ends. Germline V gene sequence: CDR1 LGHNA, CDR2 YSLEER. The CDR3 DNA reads TGCGCCAGCAGCCATAGTCAGGGGTCATTCACCGGGGAGCTGTTTTTT. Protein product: CASSHSQGSFTGELFF.

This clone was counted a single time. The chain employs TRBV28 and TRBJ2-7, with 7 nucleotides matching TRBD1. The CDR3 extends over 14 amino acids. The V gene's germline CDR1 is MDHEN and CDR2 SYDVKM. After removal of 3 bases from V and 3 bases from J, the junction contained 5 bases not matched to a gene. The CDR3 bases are TGTGCCAGCAGTTTTCCGGGACAGAACTACGAGCAGTACTTC. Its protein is CASSFPGQNYEQYF.

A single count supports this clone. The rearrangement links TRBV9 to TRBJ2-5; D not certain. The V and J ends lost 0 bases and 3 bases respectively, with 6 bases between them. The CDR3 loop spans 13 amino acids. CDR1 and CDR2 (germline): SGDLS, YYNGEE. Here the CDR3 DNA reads TGTGCCAGCAGCGTAGGAGGAAAAGAGACCCAGTACTTC. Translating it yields CASSVGGKETQYF.

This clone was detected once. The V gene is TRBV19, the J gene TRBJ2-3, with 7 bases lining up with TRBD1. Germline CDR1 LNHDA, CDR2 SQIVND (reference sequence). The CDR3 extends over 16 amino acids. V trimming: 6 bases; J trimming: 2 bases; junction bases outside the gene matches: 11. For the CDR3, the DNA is TGTGCCAGTAGCCGACAACAGGGGCTTCTCACAGATACGCAGTATTTT. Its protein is CASSRQQGLLTDTQYF.

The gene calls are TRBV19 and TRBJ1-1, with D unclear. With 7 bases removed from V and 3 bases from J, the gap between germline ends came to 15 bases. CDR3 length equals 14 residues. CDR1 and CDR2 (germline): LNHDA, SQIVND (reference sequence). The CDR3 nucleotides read TGTGCCAGTACCCCGAGTTTGGTACACACTGAAGCTTTCTTT. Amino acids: CASTPSLVHTEAFF.

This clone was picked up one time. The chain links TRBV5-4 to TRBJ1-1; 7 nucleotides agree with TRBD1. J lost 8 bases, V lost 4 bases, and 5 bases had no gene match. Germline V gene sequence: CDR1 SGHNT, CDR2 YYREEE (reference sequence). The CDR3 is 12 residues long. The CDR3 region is CASSPDRDEAFF. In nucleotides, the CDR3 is TGTGCCAGCAGCCCCGACAGGGACGAAGCTTTCTTT.

The CDR3 region has the DNA TGTGCCACGACAGGCCGCTCTGGAAACACCATATATTTT. Protein: CATTGRSGNTIYF. The rearrangement links TRBV24-1 to TRBJ1-3, with D possibly TRBD1 on 6 matching bases. The V gene's germline CDR1 is KGHDR and CDR2 SFDVKD. V gave up 10 bases and J gave up 0 bases, with 9 bases separating them. The CDR3 totals 13 residues.

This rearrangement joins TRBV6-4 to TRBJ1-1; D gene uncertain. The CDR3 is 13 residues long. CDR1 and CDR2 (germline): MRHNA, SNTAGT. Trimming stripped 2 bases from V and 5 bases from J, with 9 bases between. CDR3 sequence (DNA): TGTGCCAGCAGTGACAACGGGGATACTGAAGCTTTCTTT. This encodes CASSDNGDTEAFF.

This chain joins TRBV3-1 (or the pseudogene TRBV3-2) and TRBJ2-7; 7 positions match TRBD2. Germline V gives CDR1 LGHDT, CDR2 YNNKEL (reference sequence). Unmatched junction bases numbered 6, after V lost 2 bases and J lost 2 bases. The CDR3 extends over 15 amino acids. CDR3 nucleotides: TGTGCCAGCAGCCAACGGCTAGCGGAAACCTACGAGCAGTACTTC. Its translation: CASSQRLAETYEQYF.

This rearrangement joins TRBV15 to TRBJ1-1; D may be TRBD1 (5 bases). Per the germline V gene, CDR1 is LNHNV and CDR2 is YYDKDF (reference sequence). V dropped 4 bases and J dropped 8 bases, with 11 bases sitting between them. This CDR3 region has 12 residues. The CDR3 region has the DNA TGTGCCACCAGCACAAGCTCAGGGGAAGCTTTCTTT. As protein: CATSTSSGEAFF.

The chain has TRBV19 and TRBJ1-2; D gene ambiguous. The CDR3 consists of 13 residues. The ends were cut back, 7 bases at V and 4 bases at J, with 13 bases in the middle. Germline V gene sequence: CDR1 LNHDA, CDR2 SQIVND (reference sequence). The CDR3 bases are TGTGCCAGTACCCTAGCAGGCGCCTATGGCTACACCTTC. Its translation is CASTLAGAYGYTF.

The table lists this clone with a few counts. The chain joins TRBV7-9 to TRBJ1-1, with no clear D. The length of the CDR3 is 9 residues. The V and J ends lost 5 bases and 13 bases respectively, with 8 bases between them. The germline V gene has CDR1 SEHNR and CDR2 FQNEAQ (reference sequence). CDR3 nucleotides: TGTGCCAGCAGCCCCGAGGGTTTCTTT. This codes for CASSPEGFF.

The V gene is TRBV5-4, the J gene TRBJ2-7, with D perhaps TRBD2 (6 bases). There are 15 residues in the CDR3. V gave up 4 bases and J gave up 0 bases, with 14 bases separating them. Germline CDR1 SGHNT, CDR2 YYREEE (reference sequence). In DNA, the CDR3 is TGTGCCAGCAGCGGCTCAGCGGGTCGCTCCTACGAGCAGTACTTC. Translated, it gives CASSGSAGRSYEQYF.

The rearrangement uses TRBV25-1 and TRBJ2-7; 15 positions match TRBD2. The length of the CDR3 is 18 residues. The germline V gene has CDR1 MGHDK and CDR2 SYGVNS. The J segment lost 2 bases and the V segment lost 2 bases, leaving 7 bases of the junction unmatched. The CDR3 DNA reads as TGTGCCAGCAGTGAAGCCCGGACTAGCGGGGGGGCCCCCTACGAGCAGTACTTC. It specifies CASSEARTSGGAPYEQYF.

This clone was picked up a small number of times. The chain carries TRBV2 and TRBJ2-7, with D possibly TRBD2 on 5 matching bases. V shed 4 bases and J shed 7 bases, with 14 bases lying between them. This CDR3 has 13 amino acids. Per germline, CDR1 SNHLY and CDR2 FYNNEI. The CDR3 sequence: CASSVSLALEQYF. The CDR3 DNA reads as TGTGCCAGCAGTGTCTCCCTAGCTCTGGAGCAGTACTTC.

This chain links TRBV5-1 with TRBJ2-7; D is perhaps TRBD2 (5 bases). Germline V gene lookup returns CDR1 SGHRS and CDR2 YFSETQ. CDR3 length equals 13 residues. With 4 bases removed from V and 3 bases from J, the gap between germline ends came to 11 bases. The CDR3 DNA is TGCGCCAGCAGCCGGGGAAGCGGCTACGAGCAGTACTTC. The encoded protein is CASSRGSGYEQYF.

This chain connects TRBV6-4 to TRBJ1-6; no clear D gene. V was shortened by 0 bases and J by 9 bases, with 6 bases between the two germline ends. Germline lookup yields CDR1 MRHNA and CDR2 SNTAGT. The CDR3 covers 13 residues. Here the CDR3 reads CASSDSATSPLHF. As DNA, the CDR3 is TGTGCCAGCAGTGACTCGGCCACTTCACCCCTCCACTTT.